The clone carrying this T cell receptor beta chain occurred once. Its matching antigen is unknown. The sample is drawn from a study of shared clonotypes between healthy human individuals. Across the whole study: Three plates each covered CD4 naive and memory; CD8 naive two, CD8 memory one. Notes on the study in general: Sharing across four donors was highest in naive CD4 (roughly 5%) and lowest in memory CD8 (approximately 0.4%).

V lost 5 bases and J 4 bases, leaving 11 bases between the germline ends. This CDR3 spans 13 amino acids. CDR1 MNHNS and CDR2 SASEGT come from the germline V gene. Generated by immunoSEQ multiplex PCR, the TCRdb table keeps only in-frame clones and is missing some. Of about 2 million clones detected, roughly 95% appear once; the ten largest clones hold roughly 0.13%. The source of this sequence is a man between 18 and 29 years old in good health. This rearrangement joins TRBV6-1 to TRBJ2-5; D might be TRBD2 (5 bases). Sequencing was carried out using naive CD4+ T cells sorted from blood. Subset denoted: CD45RA+ positively selected. The CDR3 sequence: CASSTRLRETQYF. CDR3 nucleotides: TGTGCCAGCAGTACCAGACTACGAGAGACCCAGTACTTC.